These 23 T cell receptor beta chains came from one sample sequenced in a study of cytomegalovirus exposure and HLA in healthy donors. PCR primers comprised 60 Vbeta and 13 Jbeta primers. The repertoire was sequenced with immunoSEQ multiplex PCR; TCRdb's copy has only in-frame clones and lacks some. The top ten clones hold roughly 7.3% of a sample with about 150,000 clones, around 75% of them seen once. What was sequenced was PBMCs. Receptors originate from a man aged 25 to 45 in good health and CMV-seronegative.

The chain is built from TRBV2 and TRBJ2-7, with 10 bases lining up with TRBD2. CDR1 and CDR2 from the germline V gene are SNHLY and FYNNEI. This CDR3 has 16 residues. V was pared by 3 bases and J by 3 bases, with 8 bases of the junction left unmatched. CDR3 residues: CASSDKRASGSYEQYF. CDR3 nucleotides: TGTGCCAGCAGTGATAAGAGGGCTAGCGGGAGCTACGAGCAGTACTTC.

The chain employs TRBV7-2 and TRBJ2-1; tentative D call: TRBD2 (7 bases). Germline V lookup: CDR1 SGHTA, CDR2 FQGNSA. Trimming took off 1 base at V and 15 bases at J, with 22 bases between the two ends. The length of the CDR3 is 15 residues. The CDR3 nucleotides read TGTGCCAGCAGCTTAGAGAAGACAAGACGGGGGGCCTGGTTCTTC. Translating it yields CASSLEKTRRGAWFF.

The chain couples TRBV5-1 to TRBJ1-6; 7 bases are shared with TRBD1. The CDR3 runs to 17 residues. Germline V CDR1 and CDR2: SGHRS, YFSETQ. V trimming: 0 bases; J trimming: 7 bases; junction bases outside the gene matches: 10. The CDR3: CASSLVEGARQNSPLHF. The CDR3, as DNA: TGCGCCAGCAGCTTGGTGGAGGGGGCGAGACAAAATTCACCCCTCCACTTT.

J is TRBJ2-7 and V is TRBV6-5; 10 bases map to TRBD2. The CDR3 has 15 amino acids. Germline CDR1 and CDR2: MNHEY and SVGAGI. Trimming cost V 6 bases and J 2 bases; bases outside gene matches: 7. CDR3 sequence reads: CASSLTSGETYEQYF. As DNA, the CDR3 is TGTGCCAGCAGCTTAACTAGCGGGGAGACCTACGAGCAGTACTTC.

This clone turned up a few times. CDR3 in amino acids: CASSLLGQIMNTEAFF. The CDR3 nucleotides are TGTGCCAGCAGCTTATTGGGACAGATCATGAACACTGAAGCTTTCTTT. V is TRBV11-2 and J is TRBJ1-1, with TRBD1 matching over 7 bases. This CDR3 is built from 16 residues. The trim removed 2 bases at V and 0 bases at J, leaving 6 bases unmatched. Germline CDR1 is SGHAT and CDR2 is FQNNGV.

The genes are TRBV4-2 and TRBJ2-3; 8 bases match TRBD2. The V and J ends lost 0 bases and 4 bases, in that order; junction bases with no gene match: 9. The germline gives CDR1 LGHNA, CDR2 YNFKEQ. The CDR3 loop spans 17 amino acids. The CDR3 is CASSQERAGVVADTQYF. CDR3 nucleotide sequence: TGTGCCAGCAGCCAAGAAAGAGCGGGAGTTGTGGCAGATACGCAGTATTTT.

This chain connects TRBV7-9 to TRBJ1-6, with D hard to call. With 5 bases removed from V and 6 bases from J, the gap between germline ends came to 11 bases. Germline V gene data show CDR1 as SEHNR and CDR2 as FQNEAQ (reference sequence). The CDR3 has 14 amino acids. For the CDR3, the DNA is TGTGCCAGCAGCCTACACTACCCTAATTCACCCCTCCACTTT. It specifies CASSLHYPNSPLHF.

V gene TRBV19 combines with J gene TRBJ2-3; no clear D gene. There are 15 residues in the CDR3. Trimming removed 3 bases from V and 1 base from J, with 11 bases in between. Germline V gene data show CDR1 as LNHDA and CDR2 as SQIVND (reference sequence). CDR3 in amino acids: CASSMAAAGTDTQYF. The DNA for the CDR3 is TGTGCCAGTAGTATGGCTGCTGCGGGCACAGATACGCAGTATTTT.

The chain carries TRBV27 and TRBJ1-2; D is uncertain. Germline values: CDR1 MNHEY, CDR2 SMNVEV (reference sequence). The V and J ends lost 2 bases and 4 bases respectively, with 11 bases between them. The CDR3 is 14 amino acids. The CDR3 region has the DNA TGTGCCAGCAGTTTAAAAGTGAGGGCCTATGGCTACACCTTC. It specifies CASSLKVRAYGYTF.

The chain recombines TRBV14 with TRBJ1-2; TRBD1 might be the D (5 bases). The CDR3 is made up of 14 amino acids. V was pared by 5 bases and J by 6 bases, with 16 bases between. CDR1 SGHDN and CDR2 FVKESK come from the germline V gene. CDR3 DNA sequence: TGTGCCAGCAGCGCGGGGGTACGCCGAGATGGCTACACCTTC. This encodes CASSAGVRRDGYTF.

This clone was seen once. The V and J genes are TRBV19 and TRBJ2-2; the D gene is possibly TRBD1 (8 bases). In germline, CDR1 is LNHDA, CDR2 SQIVND (reference sequence). The length of the CDR3 is 15 residues. Trimming took 3 bases from V and 4 from J, leaving 12 bases between them. CDR3 region: CASSITGGATGELFF. The CDR3 DNA reads TGTGCCAGTAGTATCACAGGGGGGGCCACCGGGGAGCTGTTTTTT.

As DNA, the CDR3 is TGCGCCAGCAGCGGCACAGGTCCAGATACGCAGTATTTT. Encoded protein: CASSGTGPDTQYF. This chain connects TRBV5-1 to TRBJ2-3; possible D gene TRBD1, 5 bases. The V gene's germline CDR1 is SGHRS and CDR2 YFSETQ. With 4 bases removed from V and 4 bases from J, the gap between germline ends came to 10 bases. The CDR3 has 13 residues.

V usage is TRBV4-1 and J usage is TRBJ2-5, with 7 bases matching TRBD2. CDR3 length equals 15 residues. Germline assignment: CDR1 MGHRA and CDR2 YSYEKL. The V gene end was trimmed by 3 bases and the J gene end by 2 bases; junction bases not matched to a gene: 6. As DNA, the CDR3 is TGCGCCAGCAGCCAGACCTGGGGGGGGCAAGAGACCCAGTACTTC. Its protein is CASSQTWGGQETQYF.

The chain employs TRBV4-1 and TRBJ1-2; a weak D match, TRBD1 (6 bases). The germline V and J ends were trimmed by 0 bases and 8 bases, with 13 bases remaining between them. The CDR3 contains 14 residues. From germline, CDR1 is MGHRA and CDR2 YSYEKL. The DNA for the CDR3 is TGCGCCAGCAGCCAAGAACAGGGTAGGAGAGGCTACACCTTC. Its translation is CASSQEQGRRGYTF.

This clone appeared a few times. The V and J genes are TRBV30 and TRBJ2-1; TRBD2 matches 13 bases. Germline CDR1 and CDR2: GTSNPN and SVGIG (reference sequence). The CDR3 loop spans 14 amino acids. Trimming took 6 bases from V and 6 from J; bases not matched to a gene: 5. The CDR3 DNA sequence: TGTGCCTGCCCGACTAGCGGGAGGAGCAATGAGCAGTTCTTC. As protein: CACPTSGRSNEQFF.

The chain has TRBV25-1 and TRBJ2-5; D ambiguous. The J call may be faulty, since TRBJ2-7 better matches the DNA end. Per the germline V gene, CDR1 is MGHDK and CDR2 is SYGVNS. The CDR3 runs to 15 residues. CDR3 region: CASSALRGSSYEQYF. The CDR3 bases are TGTGCCAGCAGCGCCCTTCGAGGTTCCTCCTACGAGCAGTACTTC.

This clone was seen only a few times. The chain carries TRBV28 and TRBJ2-5; TRBD1 matches 8 bases. The CDR3 sequence is 14 residues long. Trimming cost V 6 bases and J 4 bases; bases outside gene matches: 7. CDR1 and CDR2 (germline): MDHEN, SYDVKM. CDR3: CASSFQGAGETQYF. CDR3 nucleotide sequence: TGTGCCAGCAGCTTCCAGGGGGCCGGAGAGACCCAGTACTTC.

The chain carries TRBV18 and TRBJ2-7; possibly TRBD2 for D (6 bases). This CDR3 is built from 15 residues. Germline values: CDR1 KGHSH, CDR2 LQKENI. Trimming removed 6 bases from V and 6 bases from J, with 21 bases in between. The CDR3 region has the DNA TGTGCCAGCTCGCGCAGCGGGCTACCCCCGGGCGAGCAGTACTTC. Encoded protein: CASSRSGLPPGEQYF.

This clone was seen a single time. CDR3 bases: TGTGCCAGCAGTTACTTGGCTAGCGGGGCCTACAATGAGCAGTTCTTC. Its protein product is CASSYLASGAYNEQFF. This chain joins TRBV6-5 and TRBJ2-1; 9 bases fit TRBD2. Germline CDR1 MNHEY, CDR2 SVGAGI. This CDR3 comprises 16 residues. V dropped 1 base and J dropped 2; count of bases not matched to a gene: 3.

This rearrangement joins TRBV18 to TRBJ2-3, with 13 nucleotides matching TRBD2. Germline values: CDR1 KGHSH, CDR2 LQKENI. The CDR3 has 14 amino acids. Trimming at V came to 4 bases and at J to 5 bases, leaving 0 bases not matched to a gene. Here the CDR3 DNA reads TGTGCCAGCTCACGACTAGCGGGGGGAGATACGCAGTATTTT. This codes for CASSRLAGGDTQYF.

This chain joins TRBV19 and TRBJ2-5, with TRBD2 matching over 9 bases. Germline trimming cut 3 bases from V and 5 bases from J; bases unmatched to any gene: 16. The germline CDR1 and CDR2 sequences are LNHDA and SQIVND (reference sequence). There are 18 residues in the CDR3. This CDR3 reads CASSIGLAGYDSGETQYF. The CDR3 bases are TGTGCCAGTAGTATTGGGCTAGCGGGGTATGATAGTGGGGAGACCCAGTACTTC. The variable domain in full, with the rest retrieved from reference TRBV19 and TRBJ2-5, is DGGITQSPKYLFRKEGQNVTLSCEQNLNHDAMYWYRQDPGQGLRLIYYSQIVNDFQKGDIAEGYSVSREKKESFPLTVTSAQKNPTAFYLCASSIGLAGYDSGETQYFGPGTRLLVL.

This clone was detected a few times. V is TRBV5-4 and J is TRBJ2-2; D gene uncertain. Deletions cut 2 bases from V and 5 bases from J, with 13 bases between. The germline V gene encodes CDR1 SGHNT and CDR2 YYREEE (reference sequence). The CDR3 contains 15 residues. The DNA for the CDR3 is TGTGCCAGCAGCTTCTCCCAGGAATGGACCGGGGAGCTGTTTTTT. The encoded protein is CASSFSQEWTGELFF.

V gene TRBV15 combines with J gene TRBJ1-5; no clear D. CDR1 and CDR2 (germline): LNHNV, YYDKDF (reference sequence). This CDR3 is 14 amino acids long. V was trimmed by 5 bases and J by 3 bases, leaving 11 bases between them. DNA of the CDR3: TGTGCCACCAGCGGAGGACTGACCAATCAGCCCCAGCATTTT. Translating gives CATSGGLTNQPQHF.